These 9 T cell receptor beta chains came from one sample sequenced in a study of OX40 agonist ivuxolimab in advanced cancers. Clones were sequenced by immunoSEQ multiplex PCR, and TCRdb holds only the in-frame ones, with some missing. The data hold some 80,000 clones, with approximately 85% observed a single time. Sample: CD4+ or CD8+ T cells sorted from blood, taken in a trial of the OX40 agonist ivuxolimab. Every receptor here comes from an adult with an advanced solid tumor such as melanoma, head and neck, liver or kidney cancer.

This clone was recorded once. The CDR3 is CASSPEDRGGYGYTF. The CDR3 nucleotides read TGTGCCAGCAGCCCGGAGGACAGGGGCGGCTATGGCTACACCTTC. This chain uses TRBV7-9 with TRBJ1-2; 9 bases are shared with TRBD1. V lost 5 bases and J lost 4; bases outside the gene matches: 8. The CDR3 extends over 15 amino acids. Germline CDR1 and CDR2: SEHNR and FQNEAQ (reference sequence).

CDR3 protein: CASSLDRETQYF. The CDR3 DNA reads TGTGCCAGCAGCTTGGACCGGGAGACCCAGTACTTC. The rearrangement links TRBV7-2 to TRBJ2-5; no clear D gene. V gave up 3 bases and J gave up 5 bases, with 7 bases separating them. CDR1 and CDR2 from the germline V gene are SGHTA and FQGNSA. This CDR3 is built from 12 residues.

The genes are TRBV6-6 and TRBJ2-7, with D possibly TRBD2 on 6 matching bases. The V end lost 5 bases, the J end lost 6 bases, and 11 bases lay between the germline ends. The length of the CDR3 is 12 residues. Germline lookup yields CDR1 MNHNY and CDR2 SVGAGI (reference sequence). CDR3 nucleotides: TGTGCCAGCAGTCGGATCGGGGGCGAGCAGTACTTC. Translation: CASSRIGGEQYF.

The rearrangement joins TRBV10-1 to TRBJ1-6; D is possibly TRBD1 (5 bases). The V and J ends lost 5 bases and 6 bases respectively, with 11 bases between them. Germline V CDR1 and CDR2: WNHNN, SYGVQD (reference sequence). This CDR3 is 14 amino acids long. Written as DNA, the CDR3 is TGCGCCAGCAGTCTAGGGGACGGTAATTCACCCCTCCACTTT. It encodes CASSLGDGNSPLHF.

The chain uses TRBV6-4 and TRBJ1-1; no clear D. CDR3 length: 13 amino acids. Per the germline V gene, CDR1 is MRHNA and CDR2 is SNTAGT. With 3 bases removed from V and 6 bases from J, the gap between germline ends came to 11 bases. CDR3 residues: CASSEEGGSEAFF. The CDR3 DNA is TGTGCCAGCAGTGAAGAGGGAGGTTCTGAAGCTTTCTTT.

This clone showed up just a few times. The chain combines TRBV30 with TRBJ2-6, with D maybe TRBD1 (6 bases). The CDR3 is 17 residues long. The germline V gene has CDR1 GTSNPN and CDR2 SVGIG (reference sequence). Deletions cut 2 bases from V and 0 bases from J, with 14 bases between. The CDR3 nucleotides are TGTGCCTGGAGTCCGAAACAGGGTTTCTCTGGGGCCAACGTCCTGACTTTC. Translated, it gives CAWSPKQGFSGANVLTF.

V usage is TRBV7-9 and J usage is TRBJ1-6, with unresolved D. The V and J ends lost 1 base and 0 bases respectively, with 10 bases between them. The CDR3 extends over 17 amino acids. Looked up from germline, CDR1 is SEHNR and CDR2 is FQNEAQ (reference sequence). The CDR3, as DNA: TGTGCCAGCAGCTTAGACCTCGGAATCTCCTATAATTCACCCCTCCACTTT. It codes for CASSLDLGISYNSPLHF. Supplemented by reference TRBV7-9 and TRBJ1-6, the full variable domain reads DTGVSQNPRHKITKRGQNVTFRCDPISEHNRLYWYRQTLGQGPEFLTYFQNEAQLEKSRLLSDRFSAERPKGSFSTLEIQRTEQGDSAMYLCASSLDLGISYNSPLHFGNGTRLTVT.

This sequence joins TRBV7-8 and TRBJ2-3, with no clear D. Germline lookup yields CDR1 SGHVS and CDR2 FQNEAQ. Trimming cost V 3 bases and J 5 bases, with 12 bases left between them. There are 14 residues in the CDR3. The CDR3 region has the DNA TGTGCCAGCAGCTTGCTGCAGTGGGGAGATACGCAGTATTTT. It codes for CASSLLQWGDTQYF.

The chain combines TRBV2 with TRBJ2-3, with 8 positions matching TRBD2. The CDR3 length is 16 residues. Germline lookup yields CDR1 SNHLY and CDR2 FYNNEI. J was trimmed by 2 bases and V by 4 bases; bases with no gene match: 8. The chain's CDR3 is CASSVFGGGTTDTQYF. CDR3 nucleotide sequence: TGTGCCAGCAGTGTATTCGGGGGGGGAACCACAGATACGCAGTATTTT.